This T cell receptor (beta chain) was identified during a study of response to subunit inactivated influenza vaccine. Study conclusions and caveats: Seasonal influenza vaccination, on each occasion, was suggested by the authors to recruit few new T cells.

Unmatched junction bases numbered 15, after V lost 0 bases and J lost 0 bases. The CDR3 loop spans 20 amino acids. Germline-derived CDR1 and CDR2 are LNHNV and YYDKDF (reference sequence). TCRdb analysed the RT-PCR reads with MiXCR anew, one entry per CDR3 protein. The sample includes about 780,000 distinct CDR3 sequences, less than 20% seen only once; the top ten take 11%. This clonotype was picked up a small number of times. Its antigen is not identified. The TCR was taken from a man aged 50-60 years who received an inactivated influenza vaccine. The material sequenced was PBMCs from blood, taken 5 days after vaccination. The chain carries TRBV15 and TRBJ2-3; 7 nucleotides agree with TRBD2. The CDR3: CATSRDPWKLAGLSTDTQYF. CDR3 nucleotide sequence: TGTGCCACCAGCAGAGACCCCTGGAAGTTAGCGGGCCTGAGCACAGATACGCAGTATTTT.